Reported below is one T cell receptor beta chain. Its specificity is not known. This record belongs to a study of T cells in Graves' hyperthyroidism and ophthalmopathy. Findings of the study overall: A model using 13 V-J features told ophthalmopathy apart from stable hyperthyroidism.

The TCR beta CDR3 regions underwent amplification using RNA transcripts as the source. HTBI primers were used for first-round RT-PCR of the TCR CDR3. In TCRdb, the multiplex PCR reads were re-called with MiXCR into one record per CDR3 protein. The sample carries 650,000 to 750,000 distinct CDR3 sequences, 14% recorded once. Trimming took off 6 bases at V and 0 bases at J, with 14 bases between the two ends. This CDR3 spans 15 amino acids. CDR1 and CDR2 from the germline V gene are DFQATT and SNEGSKA (reference sequence). The V and J genes are TRBV20-1 and TRBJ2-2; D may be TRBD1 (6 bases). This receptor was obtained from a woman aged 18-29 years with Graves' hyperthyroidism. The sequenced material came from blood. The CDR3 loop reads CSAAPGHSNTGELFF. CDR3 coding DNA: TGCAGTGCCGCGCCGGGACACTCGAACACCGGGGAGCTGTTTTTT.